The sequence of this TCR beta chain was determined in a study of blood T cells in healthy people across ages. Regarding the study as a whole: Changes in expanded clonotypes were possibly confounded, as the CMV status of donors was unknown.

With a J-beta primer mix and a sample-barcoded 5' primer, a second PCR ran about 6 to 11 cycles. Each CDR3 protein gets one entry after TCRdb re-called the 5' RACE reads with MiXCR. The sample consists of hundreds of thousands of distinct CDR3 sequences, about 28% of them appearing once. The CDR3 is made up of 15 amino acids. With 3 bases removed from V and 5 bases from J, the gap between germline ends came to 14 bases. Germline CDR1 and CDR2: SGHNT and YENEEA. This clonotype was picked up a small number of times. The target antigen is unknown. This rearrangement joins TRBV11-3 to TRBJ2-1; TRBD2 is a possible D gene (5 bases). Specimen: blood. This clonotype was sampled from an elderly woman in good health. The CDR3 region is CASSFGGGVDNEQFF. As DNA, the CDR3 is TGTGCCAGCAGCTTTGGAGGTGGCGTCGACAATGAGCAGTTCTTC.